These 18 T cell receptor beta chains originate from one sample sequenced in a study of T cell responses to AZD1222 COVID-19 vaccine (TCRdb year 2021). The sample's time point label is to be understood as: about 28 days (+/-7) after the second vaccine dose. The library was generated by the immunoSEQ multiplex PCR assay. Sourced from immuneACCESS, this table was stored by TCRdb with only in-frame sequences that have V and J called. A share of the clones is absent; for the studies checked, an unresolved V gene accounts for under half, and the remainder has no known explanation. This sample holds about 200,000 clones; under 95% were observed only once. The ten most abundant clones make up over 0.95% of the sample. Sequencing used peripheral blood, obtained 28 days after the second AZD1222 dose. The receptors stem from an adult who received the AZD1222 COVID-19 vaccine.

CDR3: CASSLRKSTEAFF. Written as DNA, the CDR3 is TGTGCCAGCAGCTTGAGGAAGTCCACTGAAGCTTTCTTT. The genes are TRBV7-9 and TRBJ1-1, with no clear D. The V gene's germline CDR1 is SEHNR and CDR2 FQNEAQ (reference sequence). Trimming took off 3 bases at V and 4 bases at J, with 9 bases between the two ends. This CDR3 has 13 amino acids.

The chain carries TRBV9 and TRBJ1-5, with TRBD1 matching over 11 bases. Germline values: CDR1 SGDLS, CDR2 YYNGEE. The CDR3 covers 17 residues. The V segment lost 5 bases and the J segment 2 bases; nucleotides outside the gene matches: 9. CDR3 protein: CASSGGGTGGGNQPQHF. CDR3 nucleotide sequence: TGTGCCAGCAGTGGAGGCGGGACAGGGGGAGGCAATCAGCCCCAGCATTTT.

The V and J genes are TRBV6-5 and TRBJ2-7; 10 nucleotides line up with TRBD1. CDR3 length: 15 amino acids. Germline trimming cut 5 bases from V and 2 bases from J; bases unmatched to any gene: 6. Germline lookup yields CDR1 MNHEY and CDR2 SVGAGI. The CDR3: CASSPGTGVTYEQYF. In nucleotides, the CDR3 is TGTGCCAGCAGTCCCGGGACAGGGGTGACCTACGAGCAGTACTTC.

In DNA, the CDR3 is TGCGCCAGCAGCGTGGACAGGCGGACCACCGGGGAGCTGTTTTTT. It translates to CASSVDRRTTGELFF. V usage is TRBV5-1 and J usage is TRBJ2-2; 7 bases fit TRBD1. Germline V CDR1 and CDR2: SGHRS, YFSETQ. This CDR3 is built from 15 residues. With 4 bases clipped from V and 4 bases from J, the junction kept 7 bases outside the gene matches.

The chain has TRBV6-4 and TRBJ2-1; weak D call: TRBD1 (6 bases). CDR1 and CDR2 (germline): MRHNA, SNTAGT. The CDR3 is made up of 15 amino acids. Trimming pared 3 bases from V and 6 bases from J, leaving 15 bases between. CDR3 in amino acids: CASSERQGSFNEQFF. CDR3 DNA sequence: TGTGCCAGCAGTGAACGGCAGGGGAGTTTCAATGAGCAGTTCTTC.

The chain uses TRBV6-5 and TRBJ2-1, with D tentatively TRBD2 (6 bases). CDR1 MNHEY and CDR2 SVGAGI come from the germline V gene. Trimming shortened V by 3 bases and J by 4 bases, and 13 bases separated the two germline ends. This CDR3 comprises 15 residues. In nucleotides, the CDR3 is TGTGCCAGCAGTTATGGCGGGGTCGCTTACAATGAGCAGTTCTTC. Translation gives CASSYGGVAYNEQFF.

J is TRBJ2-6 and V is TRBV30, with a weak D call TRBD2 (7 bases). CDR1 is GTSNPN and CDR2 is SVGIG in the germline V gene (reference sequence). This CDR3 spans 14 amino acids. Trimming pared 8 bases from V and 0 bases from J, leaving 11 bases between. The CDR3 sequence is CANGGLSGANVLTF. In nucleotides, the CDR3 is TGTGCCAACGGGGGGCTCTCTGGGGCCAACGTCCTGACTTTC. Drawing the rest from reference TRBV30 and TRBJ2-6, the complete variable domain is SQTIHQWPATLVQPVGSPLSLECTVEGTSNPNLYWYRQAAGRGLQLLFYSVGIGQISSEVPQNLSASRPQDRQFILSSKKLLLSDSGFYLCANGGLSGANVLTFGAGSRLTVL.

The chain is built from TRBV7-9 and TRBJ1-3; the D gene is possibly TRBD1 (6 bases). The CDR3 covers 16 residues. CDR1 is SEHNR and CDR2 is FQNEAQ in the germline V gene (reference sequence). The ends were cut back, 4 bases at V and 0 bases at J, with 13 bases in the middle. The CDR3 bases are TGTGCCAGCAGCTCCTTCGGACAGCTCTCTGGAAACACCATATATTTT. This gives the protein CASSSFGQLSGNTIYF.

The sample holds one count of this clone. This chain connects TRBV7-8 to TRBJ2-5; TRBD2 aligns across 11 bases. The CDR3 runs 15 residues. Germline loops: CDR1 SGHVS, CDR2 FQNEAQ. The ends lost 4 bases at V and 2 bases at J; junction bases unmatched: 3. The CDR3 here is CASSSSGGIQETQYF. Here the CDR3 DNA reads TGTGCCAGCAGCTCTAGCGGGGGGATACAAGAGACCCAGTACTTC.

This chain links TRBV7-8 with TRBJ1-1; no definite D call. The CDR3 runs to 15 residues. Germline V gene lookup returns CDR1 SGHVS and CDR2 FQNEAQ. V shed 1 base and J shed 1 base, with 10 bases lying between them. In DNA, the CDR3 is TGTGCCAGCAGCTTAGGCCGGACGGGGAACACTGAAGCTTTCTTT. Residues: CASSLGRTGNTEAFF.

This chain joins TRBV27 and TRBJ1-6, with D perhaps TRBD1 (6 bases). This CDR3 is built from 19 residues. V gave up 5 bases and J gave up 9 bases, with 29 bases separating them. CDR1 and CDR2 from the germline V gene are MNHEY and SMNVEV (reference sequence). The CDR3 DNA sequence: TGTGCCAGCAGTCAGGTTAATCCGACAGGCACGGGGGGTGGTTCACCCCTCCACTTT. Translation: CASSQVNPTGTGGGSPLHF.

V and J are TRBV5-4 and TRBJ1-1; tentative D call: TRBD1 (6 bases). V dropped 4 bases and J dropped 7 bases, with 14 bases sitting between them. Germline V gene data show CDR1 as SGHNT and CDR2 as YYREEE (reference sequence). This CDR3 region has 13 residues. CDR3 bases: TGTGCCAGCAGCCCCGGGGGGGGCTTTGAAGCTTTCTTT. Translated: CASSPGGGFEAFF.

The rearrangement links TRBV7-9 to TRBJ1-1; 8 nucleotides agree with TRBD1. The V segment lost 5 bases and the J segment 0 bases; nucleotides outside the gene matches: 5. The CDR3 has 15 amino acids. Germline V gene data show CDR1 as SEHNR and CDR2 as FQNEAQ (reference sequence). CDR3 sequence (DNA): TGTGCCAGCAGCAAAGGACAGGGCTTGAACACTGAAGCTTTCTTT. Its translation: CASSKGQGLNTEAFF.

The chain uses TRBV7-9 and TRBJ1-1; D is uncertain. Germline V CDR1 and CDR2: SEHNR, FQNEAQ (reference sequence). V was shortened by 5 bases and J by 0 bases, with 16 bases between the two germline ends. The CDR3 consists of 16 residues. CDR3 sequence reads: CASSPYKGNMNTEAFF. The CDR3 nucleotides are TGTGCCAGCAGCCCGTATAAAGGTAACATGAACACTGAAGCTTTCTTT.

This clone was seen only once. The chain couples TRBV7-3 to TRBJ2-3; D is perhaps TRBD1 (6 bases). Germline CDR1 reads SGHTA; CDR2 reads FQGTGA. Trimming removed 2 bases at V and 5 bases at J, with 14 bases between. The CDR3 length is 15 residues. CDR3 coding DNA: TGTGCCAGCAGCTTAGGACAGCCAGGAGGAGATACGCAGTATTTT. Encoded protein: CASSLGQPGGDTQYF.

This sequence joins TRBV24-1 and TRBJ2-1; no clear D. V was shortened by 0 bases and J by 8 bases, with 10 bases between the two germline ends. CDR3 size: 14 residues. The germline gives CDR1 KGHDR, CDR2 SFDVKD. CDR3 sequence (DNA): TGTGCCACCAGTGATTTGAGACGCGTTGATGAGCAGTTCTTC. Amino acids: CATSDLRRVDEQFF.

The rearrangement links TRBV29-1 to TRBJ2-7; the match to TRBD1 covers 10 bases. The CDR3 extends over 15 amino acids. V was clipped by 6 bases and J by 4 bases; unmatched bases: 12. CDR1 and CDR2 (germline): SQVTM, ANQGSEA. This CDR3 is CSVTRQGARLYEQYF. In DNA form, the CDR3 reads TGCAGCGTCACACGACAGGGGGCAAGGCTTTACGAGCAGTACTTC.

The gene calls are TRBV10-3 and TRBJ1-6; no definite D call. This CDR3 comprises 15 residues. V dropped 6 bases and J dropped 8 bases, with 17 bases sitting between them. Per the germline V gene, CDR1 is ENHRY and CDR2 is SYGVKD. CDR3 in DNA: TGTGCCATCAGGCTATCCCCGCGCCCTGATTCACCCCTCCACTTT. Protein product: CAIRLSPRPDSPLHF.